This T cell receptor beta chain was documented in a study of T-cell memory formation after mild COVID-19 (dated by TCRdb to the early 2020s). The study in broad terms: TCR sequence clusters from the two donors were largely donor specific. Longitudinal TCRalpha and TCRbeta repertoire sequencing tracked T-cell clones expanding and contracting after mild COVID-19 in a couple of donors. The cohort was made up of two young adult volunteers, one female and one male, who were previously healthy. Overall study outcomes, separate from this receptor: From day 15 to 85, contracting clones showed balanced CD4/CD8 phenotypes, whereas a second wave of clones that expanded from day 15 to 37 leaned towards CD4+. The second-wave clones that peaked on day 37 were not confirmed to be SARS-CoV-2 specific. Some responding clones were found in pre-infection memory, which suggests that pre-existing cross-reactive memory T cells took part in the SARS-CoV-2 response. Only two mild cases were covered by the study, and larger cohorts that include severe cases with pre-infection samples were considered necessary. Contracting CD4+ clones appeared mostly in the CM and EM memory subsets, whereas CD8+ clones were enriched in EMRA.

Ficoll-Paque density gradient centrifugation was the method used to isolate PBMCs. From the cysteine up to the phenylalanine, the CDR3 has a length of 17 residues. Only CDR3 DNA remains: 51 bases, in frame from the first base. The junction shows trimming of 3 bases on V and 7 bases on J, plus 22 bases between the germline ends. The data were produced on an Illumina NovaSeq 6000. TCRalpha and TCRbeta cDNA libraries were constructed by 5'RACE with constant-segment primers, with sample barcodes and unique molecular identifiers being introduced. Trizol reagent was used to extract RNA from every sample. Amplification of the libraries took two PCR steps, and the second step added a second sample barcode plus Illumina TruSeq adapters. The libraries were sequenced on an Illumina NovaSeq using 2 x 150 bp paired-end reads. Concerning the study's data processing: With migec v1.2.7, reads were demultiplexed and then collapsed into UMI-guided consensus sequences. Using mixcr v2.1.11, UMI consensuses were aligned to TRA and TRB V and J templates and then assembled into clonotypes. Clonotypes were classified as expanded or contracted when called significant by both edgeR and NoisET, with noise models trained on biological replicates. For edgeR calls, a false discovery rate-adjusted p below 0.01 and a log2 fold-change threshold of 1 were applied. As an exploratory analysis of dynamics, max-normalized trajectories of the 1000 most abundant clonotypes were examined by PCA with hierarchical clustering. Separately sequenced CD4+ and CD8+ repertoires were used to assign the CD4 or CD8 phenotype of responding clones. The public reads were reanalyzed by TCRdb: fastp trimming at Q25, MiXCR alignment, in-frame beta chains only. Every CDR3 protein is listed once, alongside the most common genes and DNA of its rows. The V and J calls follow TCRdb's processing rather than the paper's. This sample comprises a few hundred thousand distinct CDR3 sequences, around 25% of them detected only once. The top ten constitute about 12% of the sample.

As to this clonotype: Its antigen has not been determined. The sample holds no much larger clone one base away, and base qualities are not on file.

The source is an adult woman who had mild COVID-19 (a few samples of this study predate the infection). The sample titles of this study are shuffled in the database, so cell type and time point are left out; the donor was told from shared clones. The sample taken for sequencing was PBMCs or a T cell subset sorted from them (not recorded which). The rearrangement combines TRBV12-3 or TRBV12-4 with TRBJ2-1; a weak D assignment points to TRBD1 (6 bases agree). The DNA sequence is TGTGCCAGCAGTTTTTTAGGTTGGACAGCCCTGGGGAATGAGCAGTTCTTC. This codes for CASSFLGWTALGNEQFF.